This T cell receptor (beta chain) is from a study of response to subunit inactivated influenza vaccine. Study-wide findings and caveats: Authors suggested each seasonal flu vaccination may recruit only limited numbers of new T cells.

A single record per CDR3 protein comes from TCRdb applying MiXCR to the RT-PCR reads. The sample includes about 520,000 distinct CDR3 sequences, approximately 7.7% of them seen just once. Of note for this clonotype: Its target is unknown.

V dropped 5 bases and J dropped 4; count of bases not matched to a gene: 8. CDR1 is SGHVS and CDR2 is FQNEAQ in the germline V gene. CDR3 length: 17 residues. This specimen consisted of PBMCs from blood, obtained roughly 24 months after vaccination. The source of this sequence is a man aged 50 to 75 who received an inactivated influenza vaccine. The gene calls are TRBV7-8 and TRBJ2-4; 13 bases align to TRBD2. The CDR3 coding sequence is TGTGCCAGCAGCCCCCGGACTAGCGGGAGAAGAAAAAACATTCAGTACTTC. This encodes CASSPRTSGRRKNIQYF.